This TCR beta chain was observed in a study of shared clonotypes between healthy human individuals (dated by TCRdb to 2020 to 2022). About the study as a whole: The cohort included three men and a couple of women between 18 and 49 years of age. Between about 0.8 and 9 billion PBMCs per donor were obtained by leukapheresis. For each donor, CD4 naive and CD4 memory were each run on three plates, CD8 naive on two plates, and CD8 memory on one plate. Different laboratories and diverse techniques were used to prepare libraries and sequence TCR repertoires, to increase sequencing depth and limit assay-specific biases. Blood TCR repertoires of roughly five healthy adults were deeply sequenced to estimate repertoire size and the extent of clonotype sharing between individuals.

Healthy HIV-negative adults with no recently reported acute infections or vaccinations were included as donors. Every donor was a Caucasian adult residing in Nashville, Tennessee, USA. CD8 memory samples consisted of magnetically selected CD45RO+ cells combined with CCR7-negative CD45RA+ effector memory (TemRA) cells. After blood collection by leukapheresis, PBMCs were isolated using Ficoll-Histopaque density gradient centrifugation and then cryopreserved in the vapor phase of liquid nitrogen. Purity and quantity of every magnetically sorted T cell population were checked by analytical flow cytometry. Genomic DNA was isolated from every sorted fraction and measured by UV absorbance on a Nanodrop 2000c. What the work shows at the level of the full study, not this receptor alone: Larger estimated clonotype richness was generally found for naive subsets than for memory subsets. Even with the large sequencing depth, rarefaction of the sorted-subset datasets indicated that sequencing was incomplete. Because the study included only a small number of donors, the genetic and exposure-history diversity represented was limited. Sharing across a few donors was observed for approximately 4.6% of naive CD4, less than 4% of naive CD8, roughly 2.4% of memory CD4, and roughly 0.4% of memory CD8 clonotypes. Sampling was limited to blood, and TCR repertoires in tissue likely differ from TCR repertoires in blood. Clonotypes shared by all four sorted-subset donors showed higher generation probabilities than non-shared clonotypes. Pairwise subsampling indicated that sequencing depth was expected to affect the degree of clonotype sharing among donors.

This clone was recorded once. Its antigen is still unknown. No qualities accompany the bases; no much larger clone lies one base away. A lone read gives weak evidence. The germline V gene specifies SGDLS as CDR1 and YYNGEE as CDR2. The germline V end is reduced by 3 bases and the J end by 0 bases; junction bases left unmatched: 10. From cysteine to phenylalanine, the CDR3 is 18 amino acids long. Only the CDR3 DNA is retained, 54 bases long and in frame from the first base. TCR CDR3 regions were amplified from genomic DNA by multiplex PCR using the deep immunoSEQ assay. Extracted genomic DNA from each cell subset was distributed evenly across all wells of several immunoSEQ 96-well plates, and each plate was treated as a replicate. Each replicate PCR for sorted subsets received about 220 ng genomic DNA, equal to 30,000 or so T cell genomes. The purified libraries were quantified using a Qubit 3.0 fluorometer, sized with a Bioanalyzer 2100, and then quantified again using the KAPA Library Quantification kit. Every immunoSEQ 96-well plate was sequenced on a separate single-read 150-cycle Illumina NextSeq 550 flow cell. The paper's data handling went like this. The immunoSEQ output contained only junctional sequences without quality scores, so filtering could not match that applied to full-length reads. To assign V/J genes and CDR3, sequences were annotated against IMGT germline references using PyIR, a Python wrapper for IgBLAST v1.9. Reads were filtered out if the reads had weak V/J assignments (E-value above 1e-6), no CDR3, stop codons, out-of-frame junctions, or ambiguous translated residues. A V3J clonotype was defined by an identical inferred V gene, J gene, and CDR3 amino acid sequence. To compute the percentage overlap between repertoires, the number of shared unique clonotypes was divided by the size of the smaller repertoire. RTK rarefaction, the Chao1 estimator, and Recon v2.1 estimates of unobserved clonotypes were used to assess repertoire richness. OLGA was used to compute generation probabilities for all TCRbeta clonotypes that the gDNA method yielded from a handful of donors. Entries here come from immuneACCESS through TCRdb and include only in-frame sequences with V and J called. Some clones fail to appear in such tables; in the studies checked, an unresolved V gene covers under half of the shortfall, and the cause of the remainder is unknown. The V and J calls and clone size are taken from that table; D and trimming were inferred from the DNA. Across this sample there are tens of thousands of clones, with 62% seen only once. Clones ranked in the top ten supply roughly 56% of the sample.

The chain is assembled from TRBV9 and TRBJ2-3; 10 central bases correspond to TRBD2. The sample comprised memory CD8+ T cells sorted from blood. The cell subset or site label for this specimen denotes: CD45RO+ cells pooled with CCR7-negative TemRA cells. The receptor was isolated from a man aged 30-40 years in good health. The CDR3 protein: CASSAGLAGAPSTDTQYF. The DNA sequence is as follows: TGTGCCAGCAGCGCAGGGCTAGCGGGAGCCCCTAGCACAGATACGCAGTATTTT.